This note documents a single T cell receptor beta chain sequence. The sample belongs to a study of blood T cell repertoires in COVID-19. Across the whole study: PBMCs, B-cell-depleted T cells, or T cells provided the cDNA or gDNA that made up the material.

Patients of the Seattle cohort, enrolled during active infection, were followed longitudinally. The V gene's germline CDR1 is SGHNT and CDR2 YYREEE (reference sequence). The CDR3 is 17 amino acids. Germline trimming cut 0 bases from V and 5 bases from J; bases unmatched to any gene: 5. In the source study's methods: Cell counts per sample came from amplifying reference gene primers. Generated by immunoSEQ multiplex PCR, the TCRdb table keeps only in-frame clones and is missing some. The DNA was the basis for D and trimming; V, J and clone size are from that table. The repertoire holds 250,000 to 350,000 clones, with roughly 80% as singletons.

The chain is built from TRBV5-4 and TRBJ2-2, with TRBD2 matching over 12 bases. The sample consisted of peripheral blood. This clonotype was obtained from a human donor with COVID-19, enrolled during active disease. The donor label of this sample is uncertain. This CDR3 is CASSLGLAGVGTGELFF. CDR3 DNA: TGTGCCAGCAGCTTGGGACTAGCGGGAGTGGGGACCGGGGAGCTGTTTTTT.